A single T cell receptor (beta chain) is shown here with its context. Its antigen remains unknown. The data are from a study of vaccination and CD4 T cells after COVID-19. In the study overall: Six males and four females, two Hispanic, made up the convalescents. Following dose two, a median about 72 days (range 14 to 241) passed before post-vaccine samples were taken.

At the Johns Hopkins FTIC core, DNA taken from cultured CD4+ T cells was sequenced by way of the Oncomine TCR Beta short-read assay. TCRdb called the PCR reads again in MiXCR, with one record for every CDR3 protein. The table shows about 4,300 distinct CDR3 sequences, with roughly 60% occurring only once. Sample treatment: roughly 11-day PBMC culture with coronavirus spike peptide pools or control peptides (ViraFEST assay). CD4+ T lymphocytes from the unexposed donor were collected before the COVID-19 pandemic (2011-2018). Each well received a few million PBMCs, cultured with 8 to 10 IU/ml IL-2 and 10 ug/ml peptide pools. It was on days 3 and 7 that half the medium was replaced with fresh IL-2 medium. CDR1 and CDR2 from the germline V gene are SGHTA and FQGNSA. V was trimmed by 1 base and J by 2 bases, leaving 9 bases between them. The CDR3 totals 14 residues.

The chain uses TRBV7-2 and TRBJ2-7, with TRBD2 as a possible D gene (6 bases). Input material: CD4+ T cells from blood, cultured in vitro. This TCR derives from a human donor in good health. In nucleotides, the CDR3 is TGTGCCAGCAGCTTAGGTTGGGGGGCCTACGAGCAGTACTTC. This sequence encodes CASSLGWGAYEQYF.